Below are 21 T cell receptor beta chains sequenced from a single sample in a study of T cells in Graves' hyperthyroidism and ophthalmopathy. Amplified TCR beta CDR3 regions derived from RNA transcripts. The primer set for the first-round RT-PCR of the TCR CDR3 was HTBI. TCRdb reprocessed the multiplex PCR reads via MiXCR and lists one record per CDR3 protein. The profile shows 730,000 or so distinct CDR3 sequences, about 19% of them singletons. The sequenced material came from blood. These receptors came from a woman aged 50 to 65 with Graves' hyperthyroidism that later progressed to Graves' ophthalmopathy.

Turning to this clonotype: This may be a read error, as it is one base from a much larger clone. V gene TRBV30 combines with J gene TRBJ2-1; D is possibly TRBD1 or TRBD2 (6 bases each). The CDR3 length is 14 residues. CDR1 GTSNPN and CDR2 SVGIG come from the germline V gene (reference sequence). Trimming removed 4 bases from V and 0 bases from J, with 10 bases in between. The chain's CDR3 is CAWTRGLSYNEQFF. CDR3 nucleotide sequence: TGTGCCTGGACCCGGGGGCTCTCCTACAATGAGCAGTTCTTC.

This clonotype was picked up many times. The gene calls are TRBV3-1 and TRBJ1-2; 10 nucleotides agree with TRBD1. Germline V gives CDR1 LGHDT, CDR2 YNNKEL (reference sequence). The V gene end was trimmed by 0 bases and the J gene end by 4 bases; junction bases not matched to a gene: 5. This CDR3 comprises 16 residues. The CDR3 nucleotides are TGTGCCAGCAGCCAAGAGACAGGGGGCGCCGGCTATGGCTACACCTTC. Translated, it gives CASSQETGGAGYGYTF.

The chain is built from TRBV5-1 and TRBJ1-4, with D perhaps TRBD1 (5 bases). The CDR3 sequence is 14 residues long. The V gene lost 4 bases and the J gene lost 7 bases, with 14 bases spanning the gap. Germline CDR1 SGHRS, CDR2 YFSETQ. DNA for the CDR3: TGCGCCAGCAGCCCGGACATGTCCAGTGAAAAACTGTTTTTT. This translates into CASSPDMSSEKLFF. Looking up the rest from reference TRBV5-1 and TRBJ1-4 gives the full variable domain: KAGVTQTPRYLIKTRGQQVTLSCSPISGHRSVSWYQQTPGQGLQFLFEYFSETQRNKGNFPGRFSGRQFSNSRSEMNVSTLELGDSALYLCASSPDMSSEKLFFGSGTQLSVL.

A few counts support this clonotype. The chain links TRBV20-1 to TRBJ2-1; 8 nucleotides match TRBD1. CDR1 and CDR2 (germline): DFQATT, SNEGSKA (reference sequence). The CDR3 length is 12 residues. Losses at the gene ends were 8 bases for V and 8 bases for J; bases not matched to a gene: 8. The CDR3 sequence is CSPGDRFDEQFF. The CDR3 DNA reads TGCAGTCCCGGGGACAGGTTCGATGAGCAGTTCTTC.

This clonotype has only a few counts. The chain recombines TRBV27 with TRBJ2-1; the D is unclear. From germline, CDR1 is MNHEY and CDR2 SMNVEV (reference sequence). CDR3 length: 14 residues. Trimming took off 3 bases at V and 7 bases at J, with 13 bases between the two ends. CDR3 protein: CASSFSSRTNEQFF. CDR3 sequence (DNA): TGTGCCAGCAGTTTTAGTAGTCGGACGAATGAGCAGTTCTTC.

The chain recombines TRBV7-9 with TRBJ2-1, with TRBD2 matching 7 bases. The length of the CDR3 is 15 residues. V was pared by 5 bases and J by 8 bases, with 12 bases of the junction left unmatched. Per germline, CDR1 SEHNR and CDR2 FQNEAQ (reference sequence). DNA for the CDR3: TGTGCCAGCAGCCCGCTAGCGGCCGGAGTGGATGAGCAGTTCTTC. It encodes CASSPLAAGVDEQFF.

The table lists this clonotype with many counts. V and J are TRBV2 and TRBJ2-2; tentatively, D is TRBD1 or TRBD2 (5 bases each). Trimming stripped 6 bases from V and 7 bases from J, with 12 bases between. CDR3 size: 13 residues. CDR1 is SNHLY, CDR2 FYNNEI, per germline. The CDR3 spells CASRQGVVGELFF. The CDR3 region has the DNA TGTGCCAGCAGGCAGGGAGTCGTCGGGGAGCTGTTTTTT.

This clonotype has just one count. This may be a read error: a much more frequent sequence differs by one nucleotide. The rearrangement links TRBV20-1 to TRBJ2-3; D not resolved. Trimming cost V 0 bases and J 2 bases, with 15 bases left between them. Germline CDR1 DFQATT, CDR2 SNEGSKA (reference sequence). The CDR3 covers 16 residues. Here the CDR3 reads CSARDDTRGATDTQYF. CDR3 coding DNA: TGCAGTGCTAGAGATGACACTCGCGGAGCCACAGATACGCAGTATTTT.

The chain is built from TRBV6-1 and TRBJ1-3, with D unclear. The CDR3 has 15 residues. Deletions cut 7 bases from V and 0 bases from J, with 13 bases between. The germline gives CDR1 MNHNS, CDR2 SASEGT. CDR3 nucleotide sequence: TGTGCCAGCACCCAGGAAACATTCTCTGGAAACACCATATATTTT. It yields the protein CASTQETFSGNTIYF.

V and J are TRBV9 and TRBJ2-5; D assignment may be TRBD1 or TRBD2 (6 bases each). V dropped 4 bases and J dropped 2 bases, with 18 bases sitting between them. Germline V gives CDR1 SGDLS, CDR2 YYNGEE. The CDR3 sequence is 16 residues long. The CDR3 DNA follows: TGTGCCAGCAGCCTCGGAAGCGGAGGGGGTCAAGAGACCCAGTACTTC. Residues: CASSLGSGGGQETQYF.

This clonotype was seen many times. CDR3 DNA: TGTGCCAGCAATACCCCGGGACGGCCGCAGTACTTC. This codes for CASNTPGRPQYF. This chain connects TRBV12-3 or TRBV12-4 to TRBJ2-7; tentatively, D is TRBD1 or TRBD2 (5 bases each). Deletions cut 7 bases from V and 9 bases from J, with 16 bases between. This CDR3 has 12 residues.

This clonotype was seen ten or more times. The chain recombines TRBV5-8 with TRBJ1-2; D is unclear. Trimming pared 5 bases from V and 7 bases from J, leaving 3 bases between. CDR1 and CDR2 (germline): SGHTS, YDEGEE. The length of the CDR3 is 9 residues. CDR3 residues: CASSFGYTF. In nucleotides, the CDR3 is TGTGCCAGCAGTTTTGGCTACACCTTC.

At least ten counts were recorded for this clonotype. CDR3: CAWSKGPGHTYEQYF. Written as DNA, the CDR3 is TGTGCCTGGAGTAAGGGTCCGGGACATACCTACGAGCAGTACTTC. This chain links TRBV30 with TRBJ2-7; tentative D call: TRBD1 (6 bases). The CDR3 runs 15 residues. Trimming shortened V by 2 bases and J by 2 bases, and 16 bases separated the two germline ends. Germline V lookup: CDR1 GTSNPN, CDR2 SVGIG (reference sequence).

This chain joins TRBV4-1 and TRBJ2-5; TRBD2 agrees at 15 bases. Trimming removed 3 bases from V and 5 bases from J; junction bases left unmatched: 7. Germline V gene lookup returns CDR1 MGHRA and CDR2 YSYEKL. CDR3 length equals 17 residues. The CDR3 sequence is CASSQSGTSGGMETQYF. CDR3 in DNA: TGCGCCAGCAGCCAGTCCGGGACTAGCGGGGGGATGGAGACCCAGTACTTC.

The chain employs TRBV6-2 or TRBV6-3 and TRBJ1-1, with a possible D match to TRBD1 (5 bases). This CDR3 is built from 17 residues. CDR1 MNHEY and CDR2 SVGEGT come from the germline V gene. Between the trimmed V and J ends, which lost 0 bases and 0 bases, there was a span of 14 bases. CDR3 protein: CASSYSTGAGVNTEAFF. The CDR3 bases are TGTGCCAGCAGTTACTCGACTGGGGCAGGTGTGAACACTGAAGCTTTCTTT.

Ten or more counts support this clonotype. The chain recombines TRBV11-2 with TRBJ1-4, with TRBD1 as a possible D gene (5 bases). The CDR3 spans 15 residues. Germline V gene lookup returns CDR1 SGHAT and CDR2 FQNNGV. The germline V and J ends were trimmed by 3 bases and 5 bases, with 13 bases remaining between them. This CDR3 is CASSFRGTENEKLFF. The DNA of the CDR3 is TGTGCCAGCAGCTTCCGCGGGACTGAAAATGAAAAACTGTTTTTT.

The chain links TRBV3-1 to TRBJ2-3; TRBD2 aligns across 11 bases. Germline CDR1 reads LGHDT; CDR2 reads YNNKEL (reference sequence). This CDR3 region has 16 residues. J was trimmed by 3 bases and V by 4 bases; bases with no gene match: 6. The CDR3 is CASSPTSGAGTDTQYF. As DNA, the CDR3 is TGTGCCAGCAGCCCGACTAGCGGGGCAGGAACAGATACGCAGTATTTT.

The rearrangement links TRBV4-1 to TRBJ1-2; possible D gene TRBD1, 5 bases. V was cut by 0 bases and J by 1 base, with 9 bases left in between. In germline, CDR1 is MGHRA, CDR2 YSYEKL. The CDR3 covers 15 residues. CDR3 sequence reads: CASSQDRAHNYGYTF. The CDR3 DNA reads as TGCGCCAGCAGCCAAGACAGGGCCCATAACTATGGCTACACCTTC.

This clonotype has ten or more counts. The V gene is TRBV2, the J gene TRBJ2-1; D gene unclear. Germline CDR1 SNHLY, CDR2 FYNNEI. This CDR3 spans 13 amino acids. With 2 bases removed from V and 9 bases from J, the gap between germline ends came to 11 bases. CDR3 in DNA: TGTGCCAGCAGTGAATCCGGCGGTACTGAGCAGTTCTTC. Its translation is CASSESGGTEQFF.

This clonotype was picked up many times. The CDR3 loop is CASSQNGGGDQPQHF. CDR3 nucleotide sequence: TGTGCCAGCAGCCAGAACGGGGGGGGGGATCAGCCCCAGCATTTT. V usage is TRBV3-1 and J usage is TRBJ1-5, with D tentatively TRBD1 (5 bases). Germline CDR1 is LGHDT and CDR2 is YNNKEL (reference sequence). The CDR3 is 15 amino acids. Trimming took off 3 bases at V and 5 bases at J, with 14 bases between the two ends.

The J gene is TRBJ2-1, the V gene TRBV5-1; 9 bases are shared with TRBD1. The germline V gene has CDR1 SGHRS and CDR2 YFSETQ. Germline trimming cut 4 bases from V and 8 bases from J; bases unmatched to any gene: 13. This CDR3 is 16 amino acids long. The CDR3 loop reads CASSTETGGNKDEQFF. As DNA, the CDR3 is TGCGCCAGCAGCACCGAAACAGGGGGCAACAAAGATGAGCAGTTCTTC.